The rows below give T cell receptor beta chains drawn from one sample of a study of blood T cell repertoires in COVID-19. Assay: immunoSEQ multiplex PCR; the TCRdb copy retains only in-frame clones and omits some. The table records over 200,000 clones, 90% of them present only once. The sequencing sample was made of PBMCs or T cells enriched from blood (not recorded which). Receptors were obtained from a man younger than 45 who had recovered from COVID-19. Each CDR3 is given with its conserved first and last residue. The D gene is left open where the match is weak. Clone size is shown for a subset of rows, as once, few, many or a class of expanded clone.

j_call d_call v_call clone_size cdr3_length cdr3_nt cdr3_aa
TRBJ1-2 TRBD1 TRBV6-6 . 15 TGTGCCAGCAGTTACTCGGGACAGGGGGCGGATGGCTACACCTTC CASSYSGQGADGYTF
TRBJ1-4 . TRBV7-9 . 15 TGTGCCAGCAGCTTAGGCGGGGGGTCTAATGAAAAACTGTTTTTT CASSLGGGSNEKLFF
TRBJ2-1 . TRBV19 . 15 TGTGCCAGTAGTATAGTAGCGGCCTCCTACAATGAGCAGTTCTTC CASSIVAASYNEQFF
TRBJ1-4 . TRBV7-9 once 13 TGTGCCAGCAGTCGAGACACCGGGGGAAAACTGTTTTTT CASSRDTGGKLFF
TRBJ1-1 TRBD1 TRBV27 once 14 TGTGCCAGCAGTTTCAGGGGGATGAACACTGAAGCTTTCTTT CASSFRGMNTEAFF
TRBJ1-4 . TRBV7-2 . 14 TGTGCCAGCAGCCGTAACTCGGGGAACGAAAAACTGTTTTTT CASSRNSGNEKLFF
TRBJ1-2 . TRBV3-1/TRBV3-2 . 14 TGTGCCAGCAGCCAAGGCAGGGGCTACTATGGCTACACCTTC CASSQGRGYYGYTF
TRBJ2-3 . TRBV19 once 14 TGTGCCAGTACCCCATACTCTAGCACAGATACGCAGTATTTT CASTPYSSTDTQYF
TRBJ2-5 . TRBV6-2/TRBV6-3 . 13 TGTGCCAGCAGTTACGGCAGAAAAGAGACCCAGTACTTC CASSYGRKETQYF
TRBJ2-1 . TRBV6-5 few 16 TGTGCCAGCAGTTGGGGCGAGGGAGGGGGATACAATGAGCAGTTCTTC CASSWGEGGGYNEQFF